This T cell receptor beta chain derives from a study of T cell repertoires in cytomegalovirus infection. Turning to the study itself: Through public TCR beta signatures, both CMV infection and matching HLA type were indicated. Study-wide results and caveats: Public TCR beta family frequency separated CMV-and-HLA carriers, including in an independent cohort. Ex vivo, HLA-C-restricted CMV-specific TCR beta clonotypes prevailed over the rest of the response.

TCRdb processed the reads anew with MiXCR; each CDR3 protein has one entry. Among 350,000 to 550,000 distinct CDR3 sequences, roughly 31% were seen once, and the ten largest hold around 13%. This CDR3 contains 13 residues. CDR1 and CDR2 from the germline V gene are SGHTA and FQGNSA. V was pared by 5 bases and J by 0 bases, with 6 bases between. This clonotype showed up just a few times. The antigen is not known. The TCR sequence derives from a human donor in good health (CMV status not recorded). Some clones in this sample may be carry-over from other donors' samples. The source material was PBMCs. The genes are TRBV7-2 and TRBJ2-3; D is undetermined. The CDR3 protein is CASSPMSTDTQYF. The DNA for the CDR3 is TGTGCCAGCAGCCCTATGAGCACAGATACGCAGTATTTT.